The 20 T cell receptor beta chains below all came from one sample that was sequenced in a study of cytomegalovirus exposure and HLA in healthy donors (dated by TCRdb to 2016 to 2017). The library was prepared using the immunoSEQ multiplex PCR assay. The table was pulled from immuneACCESS by TCRdb, which kept in-frame rearrangements only. Such tables lose some clones; where checked, under half of the loss comes from unresolved V genes, and the rest has no known cause. Here the sample has 60,000 to 65,000 clones; 95% occur a single time. The ten most abundant clones make up about 6% of the sample. The sample taken for sequencing was PBMCs. The source is a woman aged 18-29 years in good health and CMV-seropositive.

The chain links TRBV7-3 to TRBJ2-2; weak D call: TRBD2 (6 bases). Germline CDR1 SGHTA, CDR2 FQGTGA. Trimming left V 3 bases short and J 3 bases short, with 14 bases between. This CDR3 region has 16 residues. CDR3: CASSFDGGVDTGELFF. CDR3 DNA sequence: TGTGCCAGCAGCTTTGATGGCGGGGTAGACACCGGGGAGCTGTTTTTT.

The V gene is TRBV2, the J gene TRBJ1-1, with no clear D. The germline V gene has CDR1 SNHLY and CDR2 FYNNEI. CDR3 length equals 16 residues. Trimming pared 7 bases from V and 1 base from J, leaving 19 bases between. The CDR3 DNA follows: TGTGCCAGCACCGGATTCGGGGAGGATAGGAACACTGAAGCTTTCTTT. This translates into CASTGFGEDRNTEAFF.

The chain is built from TRBV4-3 and TRBJ2-7; D remains unclear. Germline V CDR1 and CDR2: LGHNA, YSLEER. The CDR3 consists of 13 residues. Between the trimmed V and J ends, which lost 4 bases and 5 bases, there was a span of 12 bases. The CDR3 DNA follows: TGCGCCAGCAGCCTAGTTCTAGAGAACGAGCAGTACTTC. Its protein is CASSLVLENEQYF.

This clone came up a few times. V is TRBV10-2 and J is TRBJ1-1, with TRBD1 matching over 7 bases. CDR3 length: 15 amino acids. Unmatched junction bases numbered 7, after V lost 2 bases and J lost 4 bases. Germline CDR1 is WSHSY and CDR2 is SAAADI. The CDR3, as DNA: TGCGCCAGCAGTGAGCCTTATCAGGGGGGCACTGAAGCTTTCTTT. Encoded protein: CASSEPYQGGTEAFF.

The CDR3 is CASSVDPSGIYEQYF. Here the CDR3 DNA reads TGTGCCAGCAGCGTAGATCCCAGCGGGATCTACGAGCAGTACTTC. The gene calls are TRBV9 and TRBJ2-7; 7 bases fit TRBD2. The ends lost 0 bases at V and 3 bases at J; junction bases unmatched: 6. CDR3 length: 15 residues. The germline V gene encodes CDR1 SGDLS and CDR2 YYNGEE.

This clone was observed a single time. This rearrangement joins TRBV6-6 to TRBJ2-3; 9 bases agree with TRBD2. This CDR3 spans 13 amino acids. Germline assignment: CDR1 MNHNY and CDR2 SVGAGI (reference sequence). J gave up 6 bases and V 6 bases, and 4 bases lay outside the gene matches. As DNA, the CDR3 is TGTGCCAGCAGGACTAGCGGAGGGGATACGCAGTATTTT. This translates into CASRTSGGDTQYF.

The rearrangement uses TRBV7-8 and TRBJ2-7; D uncertain. V shed 2 bases and J shed 7 bases, with 15 bases lying between them. This CDR3 is built from 14 residues. Germline lookup yields CDR1 SGHVS and CDR2 FQNEAQ. DNA of the CDR3: TGTGCCAGCAGCTTATTCACGTCACCACAAGAGCAGTACTTC. Encoded protein: CASSLFTSPQEQYF.

The V call is TRBV5-1, the J call TRBJ1-2; D gene ambiguous. V dropped 0 bases and J dropped 4 bases, with 10 bases sitting between them. CDR3 size: 14 residues. Germline CDR1 is SGHRS and CDR2 is YFSETQ. The CDR3 reads CASSLGDGTYGYTF. CDR3 coding DNA: TGCGCCAGCAGCTTGGGAGATGGTACCTATGGCTACACCTTC.

The genes are TRBV4-2 and TRBJ2-5; 8 bases fit TRBD1. Germline CDR1 reads LGHNA; CDR2 reads YNFKEQ. J lost 2 bases, V lost 3 bases, and 8 bases had no gene match. The CDR3 is made up of 16 amino acids. CDR3: CASSHDNGQGQETQYF. CDR3 bases: TGTGCCAGCAGCCATGACAACGGACAGGGACAAGAGACCCAGTACTTC.

The genes are TRBV5-1 and TRBJ1-4; 8 nucleotides align to TRBD1. Trimming removed 3 bases from V and 8 bases from J; junction bases left unmatched: 9. CDR3 length: 15 amino acids. Per the germline V gene, CDR1 is SGHRS and CDR2 is YFSETQ. CDR3 nucleotide sequence: TGCGCCAGCAGCTCCGGACAGGGAGGAGGAGAAAAACTGTTTTTT. This translates into CASSSGQGGGEKLFF.

The chain has TRBV28 and TRBJ2-3; TRBD2 aligns across 8 bases. With V trimmed by 8 bases and J by 5 bases, 9 bases remained unmatched. Germline loops: CDR1 MDHEN, CDR2 SYDVKM. This CDR3 contains 14 residues. Here the CDR3 reads CASLVSGRKDTQYF. The CDR3 DNA reads as TGTGCCAGCCTCGTCAGCGGGAGAAAAGATACGCAGTATTTT.

This chain uses TRBV7-2 with TRBJ1-2; 9 bases agree with TRBD1. Germline loops: CDR1 SGHTA, CDR2 FQGNSA. This CDR3 contains 15 residues. With V trimmed by 5 bases and J by 7 bases, 11 bases remained unmatched. CDR3 sequence: CASSNGYTGGGGYTF. Here the CDR3 DNA reads TGTGCCAGCAGCAACGGTTACACAGGGGGCGGTGGCTACACCTTC.

V and J are TRBV30 and TRBJ1-1; D is undetermined. This CDR3 region has 13 residues. V gave up 5 bases and J gave up 5 bases, with 15 bases separating them. The germline V gene encodes CDR1 GTSNPN and CDR2 SVGIG (reference sequence). In DNA form, the CDR3 reads TGTGCCTGGGGGAGCCGAGGATATACTGAAGCTTTCTTT. Amino acids: CAWGSRGYTEAFF.

V is TRBV13 and J is TRBJ2-7; the match to TRBD2 covers 9 bases. The trim removed 1 base at V and 7 bases at J, leaving 11 bases unmatched. The germline CDR1 and CDR2 sequences are PRHDT and FYEKMQ (reference sequence). This CDR3 has 16 amino acids. CDR3 nucleotide sequence: TGTGCCAGCAGCTTAGTCTGGGCTAGCGGGGAGAGGGAGCAGTACTTC. Encoded protein: CASSLVWASGEREQYF.

V is TRBV28 and J is TRBJ1-2; D gene uncertain. This CDR3 region has 12 residues. Trimming stripped 6 bases from V and 0 bases from J, with 5 bases between. Germline V gives CDR1 MDHEN, CDR2 SYDVKM. DNA of the CDR3: TGTGCCAGCAGCCGGTCTAACTATGGCTACACCTTC. Translation gives CASSRSNYGYTF.

The gene calls are TRBV9 and TRBJ2-5; D perhaps matches TRBD2 (7 bases). V dropped 3 bases and J dropped 1 base, with 16 bases sitting between them. This CDR3 has 16 residues. The V gene's germline CDR1 is SGDLS and CDR2 YYNGEE. For the CDR3, the DNA is TGTGCCAGCAGCGCTGCGGGGGCCCCCAGCCAAGAGACCCAGTACTTC. It codes for CASSAAGAPSQETQYF.

The chain employs TRBV19 and TRBJ2-5, with TRBD2 matching over 8 bases. Germline values: CDR1 LNHDA, CDR2 SQIVND (reference sequence). Losses at the gene ends were 3 bases for V and 7 bases for J; bases not matched to a gene: 10. The CDR3 has 15 amino acids. CDR3 residues: CASSIGSGDGATQYF. The CDR3 DNA reads as TGTGCCAGTAGTATTGGTAGCGGGGATGGGGCGACCCAGTACTTC.

The chain couples TRBV7-9 to TRBJ2-5; 7 nucleotides align to TRBD1. The CDR3 has 13 residues. CDR1 and CDR2 (germline): SEHNR, FQNEAQ (reference sequence). V lost 4 bases, J lost 5 bases, and 4 bases stayed unmatched. CDR3 loop: CASSWTGGETQYF. DNA for the CDR3: TGTGCCAGCAGCTGGACAGGTGGGGAGACCCAGTACTTC.

This chain joins TRBV9 and TRBJ2-2; 7 bases map to TRBD2. Losses at the gene ends were 2 bases for V and 3 bases for J; bases not matched to a gene: 4. The CDR3 extends over 15 amino acids. The V gene's germline CDR1 is SGDLS and CDR2 YYNGEE. CDR3 bases: TGTGCCAGCAGCGTCGGCGGGAGTGACACCGGGGAGCTGTTTTTT. This sequence encodes CASSVGGSDTGELFF.

The chain is built from TRBV11-2 and TRBJ2-3, with 12 bases aligning to TRBD2. The V gene end was trimmed by 4 bases and the J gene end by 2 bases; junction bases not matched to a gene: 4. The CDR3 length is 16 residues. Germline CDR1 SGHAT, CDR2 FQNNGV. The DNA for the CDR3 is TGTGCCAGCAGCTCATCTAGCGGGAGGGACACAGATACGCAGTATTTT. Protein product: CASSSSSGRDTDTQYF.